This entry features one T cell receptor beta chain sequence. Sequence at one end of the junction differs from germline and may be a read error. CDR3 length equals 13 residues. Germline V gene data show CDR1 as GTSNPN and CDR2 as SVGIG (reference sequence). The data are from a study of breast tumors, draining lymph nodes, adjacent tissues. TCRdb re-analysed the multiplex PCR reads in MiXCR, keeping a single row per CDR3 protein. The sample has 12,000 to 15,000 distinct CDR3 sequences, 55% seen once. The rearrangement joins TRBV30 to TRBJ2-2, with D possibly being TRBD2 (5 bases). The material sequenced was tumor-adjacent breast tissue. The receptor was isolated from a female donor with breast cancer. Some clones in this sample may be carry-over from other donors' samples. The chain's CDR3 is CAWTPRGAGELVF. Written as DNA, the CDR3 is TGTGCCTGGACCCCACGGGGAGCCGGGGAGCTGGTTTTT.